Shown below are 7 T cell receptor beta chains from a single sample sequenced in a study of shared clonotypes between healthy human individuals. TCRdb's copy holds only in-frame clones and misses some; the assay was immunoSEQ multiplex PCR. The data contain hundreds of thousands of clones, approximately 96% of them singletons. The naive CD8 subset, CD45RO-negative cells positively selected for CCR7, excluded terminally differentiated effector memory CD45RA+ cells. The source material was naive CD8+ T cells sorted from blood. The receptor set was obtained from a woman in her twenties or thirties in good health.

As to this clone: The identical CDR3 is also encoded by other nucleotide sequences in the sample. V usage is TRBV5-6 and J usage is TRBJ1-1; 8 bases are a match to TRBD1. The germline V gene encodes CDR1 SGHDT and CDR2 YYEEEE. CDR3 length equals 14 residues. The V segment lost 2 bases and the J segment 4 bases; nucleotides outside the gene matches: 4. The CDR3 bases are TGTGCCAGCAGCTTCGGAACAGGGGGCACTGAAGCTTTCTTT. It translates to CASSFGTGGTEAFF.

The V gene is TRBV7-9, the J gene TRBJ2-3, with 11 bases matching TRBD2. The junction had 13 bases not matched to a gene; V was cut back by 5 bases and J by 6 bases. The CDR3 is 17 amino acids. Germline CDR1 is SEHNR and CDR2 is FQNEAQ (reference sequence). The CDR3 DNA is TGTGCCAGCAGCCCCACTCCCCTAGCGGGAGGTGCGGATACGCAGTATTTT. This codes for CASSPTPLAGGADTQYF.

This chain connects TRBV19 to TRBJ2-1, with D unresolved. V was clipped by 2 bases and J by 6 bases, with 11 bases between them. Per the germline V gene, CDR1 is LNHDA and CDR2 is SQIVND (reference sequence). The CDR3 covers 14 residues. The CDR3, as DNA: TGTGCCAGTAGTATAAGTTTTAGAACCAATGAGCAGTTCTTC. Translation gives CASSISFRTNEQFF. The full variable domain, rest sourced from reference TRBV19 and TRBJ2-1, is DGGITQSPKYLFRKEGQNVTLSCEQNLNHDAMYWYRQDPGQGLRLIYYSQIVNDFQKGDIAEGYSVSREKKESFPLTVTSAQKNPTAFYLCASSISFRTNEQFFGPGTRLTVL.

V gene TRBV7-6 combines with J gene TRBJ2-1, with 7 bases lining up with TRBD2. V was clipped by 3 bases and J by 3 bases; unmatched bases: 8. Germline V gene sequence: CDR1 SGHVS, CDR2 FNYEAQ. The CDR3 is made up of 16 amino acids. The CDR3 loop is CASSLPTSSGYNEQFF. CDR3 bases: TGTGCCAGCAGCTTGCCCACTTCTAGCGGCTACAATGAGCAGTTCTTC.

The chain joins TRBV11-2 to TRBJ1-1, with D uncertain. V was cut by 5 bases and J by 2 bases, with 12 bases left in between. CDR3 length: 14 amino acids. Germline CDR1 SGHAT, CDR2 FQNNGV. CDR3 DNA sequence: TGTGCCAGCAGCCCGGTGGGAGGTAACACTGAAGCTTTCTTT. It translates to CASSPVGGNTEAFF.

This clone was seen a handful of times. Other DNA sequences from this sample encode an identical CDR3 as well. This chain joins TRBV10-2 and TRBJ2-7, with unresolved D. Trimming shortened V by 0 bases and J by 6 bases, and 3 bases separated the two germline ends. The CDR3 contains 11 residues. CDR1 is WSHSY, CDR2 SAAADI, per germline. The chain's CDR3 is CASSESGEQYF. CDR3 in DNA: TGCGCCAGCAGTGAGTCTGGCGAGCAGTACTTC.

The V and J genes are TRBV19 and TRBJ2-7; D ambiguous. Deletions cut 3 bases from V and 3 bases from J, with 9 bases between. CDR1 is LNHDA, CDR2 SQIVND, per germline (reference sequence). CDR3 length equals 13 residues. The CDR3 here is CASSISGYYEQYF. The CDR3 DNA sequence: TGTGCCAGTAGTATCTCCGGTTACTACGAGCAGTACTTC.